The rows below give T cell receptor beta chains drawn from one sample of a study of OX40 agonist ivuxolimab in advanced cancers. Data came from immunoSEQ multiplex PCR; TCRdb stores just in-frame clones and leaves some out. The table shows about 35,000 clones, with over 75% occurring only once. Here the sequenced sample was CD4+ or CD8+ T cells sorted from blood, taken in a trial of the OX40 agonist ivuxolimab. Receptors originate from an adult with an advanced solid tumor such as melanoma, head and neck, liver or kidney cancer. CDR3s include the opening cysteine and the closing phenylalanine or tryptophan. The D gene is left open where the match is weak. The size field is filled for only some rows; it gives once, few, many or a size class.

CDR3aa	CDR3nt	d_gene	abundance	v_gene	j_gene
CASSLWEGLNYGYTF	TGTGCCAGCAGCTTATGGGAGGGCTTAAACTATGGCTACACCTTC	NA	NA	TRBV7-8	TRBJ1-2
CASTPTSGANVLTF	TGTGCCAGTACCCCCACCTCTGGGGCCAACGTCCTGACTTTC	NA	NA	TRBV19	TRBJ2-6
CASSQDFGGYYGYTF	TGCGCCAGCAGCCAAGATTTCGGCGGCTATTATGGCTACACCTTC	NA	NA	TRBV4-1	TRBJ1-2
CASSQLQGGQYF	TGCGCCAGCAGCCAACTACAGGGAGGGCAGTACTTC	NA	NA	TRBV4-1	TRBJ2-7
CASSQGGQGGSYGYTF	TGCGCCAGCAGCCAAGGGGGACAGGGTGGTTCCTATGGCTACACCTTC	TRBD1	NA	TRBV4-1	TRBJ1-2
CASSSVRGGSDTQYF	TGTGCCAGTTCCAGTGTCCGGGGAGGGTCGGATACGCAGTATTTT	TRBD2	NA	TRBV9	TRBJ2-3
CASSLGQGRRNYNSPLHF	TGTGCCAGCTCACTTGGACAGGGTAGAAGAAACTATAATTCACCCCTCCACTTT	TRBD1	NA	TRBV18	TRBJ1-6
CASSLERGEQFF	TGTGCCAGCAGCTTAGAAAGGGGTGAGCAGTTCTTC	NA	NA	TRBV7-9	TRBJ2-1
CASTFNWRGWNTEAFF	TGTGCCAGTACCTTCAACTGGCGGGGCTGGAACACTGAAGCTTTCTTT	NA	NA	TRBV19	TRBJ1-1
CATQLAGGGEQYF	TGTGCCACCCAATTGGCGGGGGGTGGCGAGCAGTACTTC	TRBD2	NA	TRBV10-3	TRBJ2-7
CASSVALPSEGELFF	TGTGCCAGCAGCGTTGCCCTCCCTTCAGAAGGGGAGCTGTTTTTT	NA	NA	TRBV10-3	TRBJ2-2
CAWSRGIHSYEQYF	TGTGCCTGGAGCAGGGGGATTCACTCCTACGAGCAGTACTTC	TRBD1	NA	TRBV30	TRBJ2-7
CASSPSLGEKLFF	TGCGCCAGCAGCCCATCGTTAGGTGAAAAACTGTTTTTT	NA	NA	TRBV5-1	TRBJ1-4
CAWSNGGRSTEAFF	TGTGCCTGGAGCAACGGGGGGAGGTCCACTGAAGCTTTCTTT	NA	NA	TRBV30	TRBJ1-1
CASSIVTPPHTGELFF	TGTGCCAGCAGCATTGTGACCCCTCCTCACACCGGGGAGCTGTTTTTT	NA	NA	TRBV7-8	TRBJ2-2
CASSFGGTEQYF	TGCGCCAGCAGCTTCGGAGGGACCGAGCAGTACTTC	NA	NA	TRBV5-1	TRBJ2-7
CASSQLAGGSEQFF	TGTGCCAGCAGCCAACTAGCGGGGGGATCTGAGCAGTTCTTC	TRBD2	NA	TRBV7-8	TRBJ2-1
CASSLGLGYGYTF	TGTGCCAGCAGCTTAGGTCTGGGCTATGGCTACACCTTC	NA	NA	TRBV5-6	TRBJ1-2
CASSSGSKNTEAFF	TGTGCCAGCAGCTCGGGATCGAAGAACACTGAAGCTTTCTTT	NA	NA	TRBV7-9	TRBJ1-1
CASRGQGVSGELFF	TGTGCCAGCAGGGGACAGGGGGTATCCGGGGAGCTGTTTTTT	TRBD1	NA	TRBV2	TRBJ2-2
CASSGYREQYF	TGTGCCAGCAGTGGTTACCGCGAGCAGTACTTC	NA	NA	TRBV2	TRBJ2-7
CARLLEVVNKVGF	TGTGCCAGACTGCTCGAAGTGGTGAACAAAGTCGGGTTC	NA	once	TRBV5-3	TRBJ2-6
CASRRGGTGNTIYF	TGTGCCAGCAGAAGAGGGGGGACTGGAAACACCATATATTTT	NA	NA	TRBV6-6	TRBJ1-3
CATSSSGNTIYF	TGTGCCACCAGCAGTTCTGGAAACACCATATATTTT	NA	few	TRBV15	TRBJ1-3
CASSLVAGAYEQYF	TGTGCCAGCAGCTTAGTAGCAGGGGCTTACGAGCAGTACTTC	NA	medium-sized	TRBV7-2	TRBJ2-7
CASSIEAPWGEQYF	TGTGCCAGTAGTATAGAGGCCCCCTGGGGCGAGCAGTACTTC	NA	NA	TRBV19	TRBJ2-7
CASSVLAGAGTDTQYF	TGTGCCAGCAGCGTTCTCGCGGGGGCCGGCACAGATACGCAGTATTTT	NA	NA	TRBV9	TRBJ2-3
CASTPDRGGDQPQHF	TGTGCCAGCACCCCGGACAGGGGGGGAGATCAGCCCCAGCATTTT	TRBD1	NA	TRBV2	TRBJ1-5